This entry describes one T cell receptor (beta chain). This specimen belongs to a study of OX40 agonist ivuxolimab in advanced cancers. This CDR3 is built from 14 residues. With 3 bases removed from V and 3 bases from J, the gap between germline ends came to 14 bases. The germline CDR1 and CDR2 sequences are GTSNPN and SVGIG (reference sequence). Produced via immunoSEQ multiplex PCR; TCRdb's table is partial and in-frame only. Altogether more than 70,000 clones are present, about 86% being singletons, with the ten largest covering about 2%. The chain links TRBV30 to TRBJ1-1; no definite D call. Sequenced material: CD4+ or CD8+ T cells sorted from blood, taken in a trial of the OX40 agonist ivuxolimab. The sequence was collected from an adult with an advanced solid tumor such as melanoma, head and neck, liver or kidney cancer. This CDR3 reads CAWSQSLGHTEAFF. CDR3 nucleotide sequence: TGTGCCTGGAGCCAGAGCCTAGGACACACTGAAGCTTTCTTT.